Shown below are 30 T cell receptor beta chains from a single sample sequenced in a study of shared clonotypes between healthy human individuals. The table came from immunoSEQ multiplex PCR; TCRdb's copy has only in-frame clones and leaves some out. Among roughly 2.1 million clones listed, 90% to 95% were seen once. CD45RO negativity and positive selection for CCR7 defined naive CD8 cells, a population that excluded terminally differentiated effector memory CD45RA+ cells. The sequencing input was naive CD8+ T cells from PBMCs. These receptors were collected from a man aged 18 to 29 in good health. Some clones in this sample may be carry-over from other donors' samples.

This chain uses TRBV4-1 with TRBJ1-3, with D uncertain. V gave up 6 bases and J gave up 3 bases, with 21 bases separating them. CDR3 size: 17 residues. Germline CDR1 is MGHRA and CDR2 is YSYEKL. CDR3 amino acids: CASSHPTFGVDGNTIYF. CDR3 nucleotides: TGCGCCAGCAGTCATCCGACTTTTGGTGTCGATGGAAACACCATATATTTT.

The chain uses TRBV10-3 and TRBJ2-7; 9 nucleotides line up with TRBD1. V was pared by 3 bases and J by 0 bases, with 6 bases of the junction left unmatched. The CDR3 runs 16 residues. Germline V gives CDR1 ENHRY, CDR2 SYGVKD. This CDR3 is CAISDTGGVSSYEQYF. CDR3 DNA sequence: TGTGCCATCAGTGATACAGGGGGCGTAAGCTCCTACGAGCAGTACTTC.

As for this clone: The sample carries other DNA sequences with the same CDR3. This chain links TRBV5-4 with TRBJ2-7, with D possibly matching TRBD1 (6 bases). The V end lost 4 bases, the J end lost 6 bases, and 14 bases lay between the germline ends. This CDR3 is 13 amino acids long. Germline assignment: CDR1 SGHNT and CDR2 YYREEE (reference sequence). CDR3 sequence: CASSLSTGSEQYF. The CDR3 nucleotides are TGTGCCAGCAGCCTATCCACAGGGAGCGAGCAGTACTTC.

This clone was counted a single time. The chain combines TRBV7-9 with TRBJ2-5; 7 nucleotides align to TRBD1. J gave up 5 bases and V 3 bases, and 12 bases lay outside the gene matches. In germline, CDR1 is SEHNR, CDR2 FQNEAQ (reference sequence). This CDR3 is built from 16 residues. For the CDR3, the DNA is TGTGCCAGCAGCTTGGACAGGTTCGGAATTCAGGAGACCCAGTACTTC. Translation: CASSLDRFGIQETQYF.

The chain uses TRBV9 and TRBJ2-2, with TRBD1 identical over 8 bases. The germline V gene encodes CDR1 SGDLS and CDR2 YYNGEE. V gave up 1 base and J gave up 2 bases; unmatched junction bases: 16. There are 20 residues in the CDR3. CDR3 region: CASSVPLPGQGAVNTGELFF. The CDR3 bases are TGTGCCAGCAGCGTACCCCTACCGGGGCAGGGGGCGGTCAACACCGGGGAGCTGTTTTTT.

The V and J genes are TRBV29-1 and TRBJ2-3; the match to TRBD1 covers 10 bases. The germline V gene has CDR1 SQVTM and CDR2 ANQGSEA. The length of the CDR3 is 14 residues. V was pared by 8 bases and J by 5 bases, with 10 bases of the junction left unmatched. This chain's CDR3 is CSTTGQGEGDTQYF. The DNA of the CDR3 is TGCAGCACGACCGGACAGGGGGAAGGAGATACGCAGTATTTT.

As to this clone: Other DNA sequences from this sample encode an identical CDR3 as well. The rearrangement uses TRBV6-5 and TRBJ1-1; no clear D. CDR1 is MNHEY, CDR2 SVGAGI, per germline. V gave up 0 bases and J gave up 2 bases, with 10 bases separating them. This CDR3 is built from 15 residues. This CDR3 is CASSYSRGLNTEAFF. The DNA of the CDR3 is TGTGCCAGCAGTTACTCGCGGGGATTAAACACTGAAGCTTTCTTT.

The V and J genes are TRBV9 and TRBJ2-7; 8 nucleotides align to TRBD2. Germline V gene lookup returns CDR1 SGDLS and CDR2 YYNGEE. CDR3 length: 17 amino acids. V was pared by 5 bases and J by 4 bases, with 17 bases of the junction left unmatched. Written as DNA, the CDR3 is TGTGCCAGCAGTCCCGGGCCAGACGGGACTAGGTCTTACGAGCAGTACTTC. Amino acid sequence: CASSPGPDGTRSYEQYF.

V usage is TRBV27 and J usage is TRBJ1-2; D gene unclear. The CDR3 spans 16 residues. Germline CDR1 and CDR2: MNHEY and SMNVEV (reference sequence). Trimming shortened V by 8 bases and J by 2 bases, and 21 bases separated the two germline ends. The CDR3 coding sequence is TGTGCCAGCCGGGGAGCGTCCACCAGATTAAACTATGGCTACACCTTC. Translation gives CASRGASTRLNYGYTF.

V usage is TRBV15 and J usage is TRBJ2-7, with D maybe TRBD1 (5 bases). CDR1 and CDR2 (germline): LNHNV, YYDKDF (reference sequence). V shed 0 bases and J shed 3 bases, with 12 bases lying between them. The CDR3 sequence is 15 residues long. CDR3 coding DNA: TGTGCCACCAGCAGAGATGGGGCAGGCTACTACGAGCAGTACTTC. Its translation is CATSRDGAGYYEQYF.

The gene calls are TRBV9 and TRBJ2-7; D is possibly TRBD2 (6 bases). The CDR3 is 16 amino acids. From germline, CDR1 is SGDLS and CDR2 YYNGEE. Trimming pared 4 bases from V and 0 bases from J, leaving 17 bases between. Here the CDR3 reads CASSTNPDGSSYEQYF. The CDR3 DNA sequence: TGTGCCAGCAGCACCAACCCGGACGGGAGCTCCTACGAGCAGTACTTC.

The CDR3 sequence is CASSSGLAGDFVSTDTQYF. The DNA for the CDR3 is TGTGCCAGCAGTTCCGGACTAGCGGGAGACTTTGTGAGCACAGATACGCAGTATTTT. This chain links TRBV7-6 with TRBJ2-3; 13 bases align to TRBD2. The CDR3 loop spans 19 amino acids. The J segment lost 0 bases and the V segment lost 6 bases, leaving 12 bases of the junction unmatched. Germline V lookup: CDR1 SGHVS, CDR2 FNYEAQ.

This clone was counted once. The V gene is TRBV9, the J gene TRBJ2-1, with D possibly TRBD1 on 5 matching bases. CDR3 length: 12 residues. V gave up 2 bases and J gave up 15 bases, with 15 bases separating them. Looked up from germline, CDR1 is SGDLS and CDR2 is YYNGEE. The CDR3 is CASSVQGLFLFF. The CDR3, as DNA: TGTGCCAGCAGCGTGCAGGGCCTCTTTTTGTTCTTC. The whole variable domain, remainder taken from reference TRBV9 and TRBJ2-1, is DSGVTQTPKHLITATGQRVTLRCSPRSGDLSVYWYQQSLDQGLQFLIQYYNGEERAKGNILERFSAQQFPDLHSELNLSSLELGDSALYFCASSVQGLFLFFGPGTRLTVL.

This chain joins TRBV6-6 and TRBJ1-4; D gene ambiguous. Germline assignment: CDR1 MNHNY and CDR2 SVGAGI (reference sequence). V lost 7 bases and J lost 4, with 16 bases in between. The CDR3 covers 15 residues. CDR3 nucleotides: TGTGCCAGCACCCAGTCGGGAACCTTTAATGAAAAACTGTTTTTT. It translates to CASTQSGTFNEKLFF.

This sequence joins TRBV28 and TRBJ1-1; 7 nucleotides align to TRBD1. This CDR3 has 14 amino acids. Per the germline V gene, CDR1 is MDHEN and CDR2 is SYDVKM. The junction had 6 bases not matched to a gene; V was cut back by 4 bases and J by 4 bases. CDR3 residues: CASSYTGVGTEAFF. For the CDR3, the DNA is TGTGCCAGCAGTTATACAGGGGTGGGCACTGAAGCTTTCTTT.

The CDR3 spells CASSLKPRTQSQAKNIQYF. DNA of the CDR3: TGTGCCAGCAGCCTTAAACCGCGGACTCAATCTCAGGCCAAAAACATTCAGTACTTC. J is TRBJ2-4 and V is TRBV28, with a possible D match to TRBD2 (5 bases). Trimming pared 6 bases from V and 1 base from J, leaving 25 bases between. CDR3 length: 19 residues. CDR1 MDHEN and CDR2 SYDVKM come from the germline V gene.

The CDR3 DNA reads TGTGCCAGCAGCATAGGACCGGGACTAGCGGGGGGCAATGAGCAGTTCTTC. Translating gives CASSIGPGLAGGNEQFF. This chain links TRBV11-2 with TRBJ2-1, with 15 bases identical to TRBD2. From germline, CDR1 is SGHAT and CDR2 FQNNGV. V shed 5 bases, J shed 6 bases, and the junction held 8 bases outside the gene matches. The CDR3 contains 17 residues.

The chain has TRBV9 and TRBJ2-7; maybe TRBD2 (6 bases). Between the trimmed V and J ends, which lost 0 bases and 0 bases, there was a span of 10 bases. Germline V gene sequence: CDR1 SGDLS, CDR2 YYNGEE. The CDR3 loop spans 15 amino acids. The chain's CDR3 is CASSVGFGSSYEQYF. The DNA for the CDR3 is TGTGCCAGCAGCGTAGGGTTCGGGAGCTCCTACGAGCAGTACTTC.

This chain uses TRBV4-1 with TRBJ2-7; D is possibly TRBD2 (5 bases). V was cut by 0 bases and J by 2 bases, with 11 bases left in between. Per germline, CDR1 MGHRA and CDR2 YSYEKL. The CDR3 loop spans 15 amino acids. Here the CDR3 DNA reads TGCGCCAGCAGCCAAGATTCACTAGGAGCCTACGAGCAGTACTTC. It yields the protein CASSQDSLGAYEQYF.

The CDR3, as DNA: TGCGCCAGCAGGGTAGGGGACAATGAGCAGTTCTTC. It yields the protein CASRVGDNEQFF. This chain joins TRBV5-1 and TRBJ2-1; possibly TRBD1 for D (5 bases). The CDR3 totals 12 residues. Trimming removed 5 bases from V and 5 bases from J, with 8 bases in between. The germline gives CDR1 SGHRS, CDR2 YFSETQ.

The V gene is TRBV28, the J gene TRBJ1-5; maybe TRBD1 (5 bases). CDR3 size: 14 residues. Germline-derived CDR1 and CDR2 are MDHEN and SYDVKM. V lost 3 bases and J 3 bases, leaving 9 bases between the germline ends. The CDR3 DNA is TGTGCCAGCAGTTTTATGACAGACAATCAGCCCCAGCATTTT. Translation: CASSFMTDNQPQHF. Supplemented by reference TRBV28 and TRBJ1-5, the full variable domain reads DVKVTQSSRYLVKRTGEKVFLECVQDMDHENMFWYRQDPGLGLRLIYFSYDVKMKEKGDIPEGYSVSREKKERFSLILESASTNQTSMYLCASSFMTDNQPQHFGDGTRLSIL.

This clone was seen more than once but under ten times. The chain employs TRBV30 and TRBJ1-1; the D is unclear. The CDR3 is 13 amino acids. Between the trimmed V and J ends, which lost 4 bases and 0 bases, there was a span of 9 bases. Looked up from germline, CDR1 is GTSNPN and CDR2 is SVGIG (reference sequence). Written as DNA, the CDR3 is TGTGCCTGGAAGGATGGGGTGAACACTGAAGCTTTCTTT. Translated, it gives CAWKDGVNTEAFF.

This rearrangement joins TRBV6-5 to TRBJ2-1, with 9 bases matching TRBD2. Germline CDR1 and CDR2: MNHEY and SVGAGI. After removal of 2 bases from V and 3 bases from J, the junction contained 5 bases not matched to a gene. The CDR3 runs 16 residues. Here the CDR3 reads CASSYAVAGVYNEQFF. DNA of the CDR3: TGTGCCAGCAGTTACGCTGTAGCGGGAGTCTACAATGAGCAGTTCTTC.

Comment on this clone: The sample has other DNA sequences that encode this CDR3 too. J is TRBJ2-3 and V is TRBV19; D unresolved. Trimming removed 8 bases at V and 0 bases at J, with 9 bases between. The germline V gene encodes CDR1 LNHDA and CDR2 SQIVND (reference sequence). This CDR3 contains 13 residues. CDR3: CASSWSSTDTQYF. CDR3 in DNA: TGTGCCAGTTCTTGGAGTAGCACAGATACGCAGTATTTT. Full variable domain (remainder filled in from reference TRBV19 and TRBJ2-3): DGGITQSPKYLFRKEGQNVTLSCEQNLNHDAMYWYRQDPGQGLRLIYYSQIVNDFQKGDIAEGYSVSREKKESFPLTVTSAQKNPTAFYLCASSWSSTDTQYFGPGTRLTVL.

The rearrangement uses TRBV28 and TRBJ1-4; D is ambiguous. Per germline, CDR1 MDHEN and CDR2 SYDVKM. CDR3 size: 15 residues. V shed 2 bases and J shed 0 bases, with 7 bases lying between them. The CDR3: CASSLGLATNEKLFF. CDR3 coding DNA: TGTGCCAGCAGTTTAGGCCTTGCAACTAATGAAAAACTGTTTTTT.

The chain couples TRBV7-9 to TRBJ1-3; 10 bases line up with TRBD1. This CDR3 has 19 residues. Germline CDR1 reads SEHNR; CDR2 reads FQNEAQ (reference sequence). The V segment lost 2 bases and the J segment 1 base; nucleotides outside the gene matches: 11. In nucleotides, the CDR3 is TGTGCCAGCAGCTTAACGTACGGGACAGGGGTTCAGTCTGGAAACACCATATATTTT. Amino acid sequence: CASSLTYGTGVQSGNTIYF.

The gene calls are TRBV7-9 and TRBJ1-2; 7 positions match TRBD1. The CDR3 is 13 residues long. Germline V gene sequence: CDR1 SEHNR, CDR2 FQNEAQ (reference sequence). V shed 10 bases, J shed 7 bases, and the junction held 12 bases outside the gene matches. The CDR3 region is CATLGGGYGGYTF. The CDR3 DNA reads TGTGCCACACTGGGAGGGGGCTATGGTGGCTACACCTTC.

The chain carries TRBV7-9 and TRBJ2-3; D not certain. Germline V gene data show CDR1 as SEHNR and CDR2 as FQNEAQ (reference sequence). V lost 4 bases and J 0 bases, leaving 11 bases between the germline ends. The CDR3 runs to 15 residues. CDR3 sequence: CASSSGPDSTDTQYF. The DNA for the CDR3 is TGTGCCAGCAGCTCAGGACCTGATAGCACAGATACGCAGTATTTT.

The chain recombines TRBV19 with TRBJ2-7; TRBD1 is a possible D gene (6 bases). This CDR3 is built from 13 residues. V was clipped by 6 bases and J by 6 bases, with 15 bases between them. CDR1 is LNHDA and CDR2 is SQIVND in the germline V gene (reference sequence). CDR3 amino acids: CASSSTGTGEQYF. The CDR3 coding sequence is TGTGCCAGTAGCTCTACAGGGACGGGCGAGCAGTACTTC. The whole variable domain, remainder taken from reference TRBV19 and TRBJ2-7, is DGGITQSPKYLFRKEGQNVTLSCEQNLNHDAMYWYRQDPGQGLRLIYYSQIVNDFQKGDIAEGYSVSREKKESFPLTVTSAQKNPTAFYLCASSSTGTGEQYFGPGTRLTVT.

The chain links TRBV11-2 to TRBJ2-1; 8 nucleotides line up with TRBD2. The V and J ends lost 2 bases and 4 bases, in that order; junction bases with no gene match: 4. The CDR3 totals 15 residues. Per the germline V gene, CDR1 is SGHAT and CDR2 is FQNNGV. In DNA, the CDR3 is TGTGCCAGCAGCTTAATAGCGGGACTTTACAATGAGCAGTTCTTC. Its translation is CASSLIAGLYNEQFF.